This TCR beta chain was observed in a study of CD8 T cells in Susac syndrome. This CDR3 is 15 amino acids long. V gave up 0 bases and J gave up 3 bases; unmatched junction bases: 3. From germline, CDR1 is SGHRS and CDR2 YFSETQ. A quantity of roughly 0.5 to 1 ug RNA underwent reverse transcription using random hexamers. A single record per CDR3 protein comes from TCRdb applying MiXCR to the immunoSEQ multiplex PCR reads. The table records roughly 220,000 distinct CDR3 sequences, about 94% of them present only once. The source of this sequence is a human donor with Susac syndrome. Sequencing was carried out using CD4+ T cells from PBMCs. The rearrangement uses TRBV5-1 and TRBJ1-5; TRBD1 matches 7 bases. The CDR3: CASSLGQGPNQPQHF. CDR3 sequence (DNA): TGCGCCAGCAGCTTGGGACAGGGTCCCAATCAGCCCCAGCATTTT. Combining the CDR3 with reference TRBV5-1 and TRBJ1-5 gives the whole variable domain KAGVTQTPRYLIKTRGQQVTLSCSPISGHRSVSWYQQTPGQGLQFLFEYFSETQRNKGNFPGRFSGRQFSNSRSEMNVSTLELGDSALYLCASSLGQGPNQPQHFGDGTRLSIL.